The T cell receptor (beta chain) under discussion was sequenced for a study of T cells after yellow fever vaccination. About the research overall: Some fractions had low cell numbers, and these were prepared with SMART-Seq v4 Ultra Low Input.

A word on this clonotype: Its antigen is unknown.

For TCR, cDNA came from 5'RACE template switching, which added a universal primer site and UMIs. TCRdb re-derived calls from the 5' RACE reads in MiXCR, one entry per CDR3 protein. The sample has some 340,000 distinct CDR3 sequences, 4.1% seen once. CDR3 length: 17 residues. Germline V gene data show CDR1 as SGHTA and CDR2 as FQGNSA. V was pared by 1 base and J by 1 base, with 2 bases of the junction left unmatched. Findings and limits, study-wide: At around 96% for CD4 and about 87% for CD8, most primary-vaccination clones showed up again after the booster. It was a small share of clonotypes that appeared in both CD4 and CD8 compartments.

The receptor was isolated from a man aged 18 to 29 who received the YFV17D yellow fever vaccine. This rearrangement joins TRBV7-2 to TRBJ2-5, with TRBD2 matching 14 bases. The sequencing used PBMCs, collected 5 days after the yellow fever booster vaccination. The CDR3 DNA sequence: TGTGCCAGCAGCTTAGTAGGGACTAGCGGGAGCCAAGAGACCCAGTACTTC. Protein sequence: CASSLVGTSGSQETQYF. Full variable domain (outside the CDR3, taken from reference TRBV7-2 and TRBJ2-5): GAGVSQSPSNKVTEKGKDVELRCDPISGHTALYWYRQSLGQGLEFLIYFQGNSAPDKSGLPSDRFSAERTGGSVSTLTIQRTQQEDSAVYLCASSLVGTSGSQETQYFGPGTRLLVL.